A single T cell receptor (beta chain) is shown here with its context. Its antigen is unidentified. Treatment of patients with chemo-refractory metastatic non-small-cell lung cancer consisted of focal radiation plus CTLA-4 blockade with ipilimumab. This CDR3 is built from 20 residues. Per germline, CDR1 MDHEN and CDR2 SYDVKM. V lost 6 bases and J lost 6; bases outside the gene matches: 24. The source of the sample is a study of radiotherapy plus CTLA-4 blockade in lung cancer. In the study overall: In 18% of patients, objective responses were seen; 31% had disease control.

Assay: immunoSEQ multiplex PCR; the TCRdb copy retains only in-frame clones and omits some. Of fewer than 40,000 clones listed, about 80% are singletons. The study, taken as a whole, reports: In blood, after radiotherapy plus ipilimumab, tumor-derived TCR clones expanded.

Sequenced here: peripheral blood, sampled from a patient treated with radiotherapy plus ipilimumab. The J gene is TRBJ2-4, the V gene TRBV28; 9 bases align to TRBD1. The receptor's source is a human donor with non-small cell lung cancer who had stable disease on radiotherapy plus ipilimumab. CDR3 sequence (DNA): TGTGCCAGCAGCCCAATCCCGACCGGGACAGGGTTCGATGGGCTAAACATTCAGTACTTC. The encoded protein is CASSPIPTGTGFDGLNIQYF. Full variable domain (rest looked up from reference TRBV28 and TRBJ2-4): DVKVTQSSRYLVKRTGEKVFLECVQDMDHENMFWYRQDPGLGLRLIYFSYDVKMKEKGDIPEGYSVSREKKERFSLILESASTNQTSMYLCASSPIPTGTGFDGLNIQYFGAGTRLSVL.